This TCR beta chain was recorded in a study of cytomegalovirus exposure and HLA in healthy donors. Study-level results: Cytomegalovirus-associated status was assigned to about 160 TCR beta chains. Association of a missense DCLRE1C variant with TCR beta V- and J-gene trimming was reported in a later analysis. Earlier analysis yielded a pattern in which most TCR beta V segments were productive about 90% or about 30% of the time.

This clone turned up a few times. Its antigen is still unknown. PCR employed 60 Vbeta and 13 Jbeta primers. Assay used: immunoSEQ multiplex PCR; TCRdb lists only in-frame clones, some missing. The table shows under 200,000 clones, with more than 60% occurring only once. The specimen sequenced was PBMCs. This TCR was sampled from a woman aged 25 to 39 in good health and CMV-seronegative.

CDR3 bases: TGCAGCGTTCAGGGGGGGCAGTACTTC. This translates into CSVQGGQYF. The J gene is TRBJ2-7, the V gene TRBV29-1; the D gene is possibly TRBD1 (7 bases). The CDR3 length is 9 residues. Between the trimmed V and J ends, which lost 5 bases and 9 bases, there was a span of 8 bases. Per the germline V gene, CDR1 is SQVTM and CDR2 is ANQGSEA.